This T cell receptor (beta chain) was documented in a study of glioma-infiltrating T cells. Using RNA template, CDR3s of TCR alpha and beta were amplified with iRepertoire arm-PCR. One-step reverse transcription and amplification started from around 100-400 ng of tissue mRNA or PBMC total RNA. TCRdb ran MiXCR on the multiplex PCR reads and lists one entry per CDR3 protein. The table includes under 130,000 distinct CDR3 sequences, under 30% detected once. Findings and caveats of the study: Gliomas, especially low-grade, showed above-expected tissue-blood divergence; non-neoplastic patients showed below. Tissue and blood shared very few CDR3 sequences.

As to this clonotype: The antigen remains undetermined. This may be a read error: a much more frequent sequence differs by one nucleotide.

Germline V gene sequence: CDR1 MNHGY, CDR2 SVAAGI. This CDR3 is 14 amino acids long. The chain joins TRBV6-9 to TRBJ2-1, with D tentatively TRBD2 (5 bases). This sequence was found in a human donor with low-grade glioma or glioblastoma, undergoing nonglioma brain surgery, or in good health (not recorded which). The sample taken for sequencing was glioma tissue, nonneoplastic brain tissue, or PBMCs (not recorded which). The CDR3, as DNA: TGTGACAGCAGTTCGGGGTCCGGACTTGATGAGCAGTTCTTC. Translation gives CDSSSGSGLDEQFF.